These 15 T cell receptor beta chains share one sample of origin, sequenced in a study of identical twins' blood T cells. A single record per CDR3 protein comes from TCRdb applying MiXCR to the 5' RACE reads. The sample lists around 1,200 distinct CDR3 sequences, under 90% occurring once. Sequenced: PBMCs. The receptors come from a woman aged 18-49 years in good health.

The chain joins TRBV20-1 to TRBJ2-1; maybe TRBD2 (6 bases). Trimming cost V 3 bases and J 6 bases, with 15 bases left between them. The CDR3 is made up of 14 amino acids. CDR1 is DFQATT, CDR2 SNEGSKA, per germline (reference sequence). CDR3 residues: CSARSGTVSNEQFF. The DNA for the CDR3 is TGCAGTGCTAGGTCGGGGACTGTCTCCAATGAGCAGTTCTTC.

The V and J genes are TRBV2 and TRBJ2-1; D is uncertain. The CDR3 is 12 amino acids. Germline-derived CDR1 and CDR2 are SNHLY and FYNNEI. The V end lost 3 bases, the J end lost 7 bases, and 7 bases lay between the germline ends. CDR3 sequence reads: CASSDVGNEQFF. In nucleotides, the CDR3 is TGTGCCAGCAGTGATGTTGGAAATGAGCAGTTCTTC.

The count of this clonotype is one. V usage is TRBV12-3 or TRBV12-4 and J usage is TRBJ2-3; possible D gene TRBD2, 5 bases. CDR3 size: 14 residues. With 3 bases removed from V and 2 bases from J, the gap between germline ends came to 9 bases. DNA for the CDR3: TGTGCCAGCAGTTTCTCGGGGATCACAGATACGCAGTATTTT. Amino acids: CASSFSGITDTQYF.

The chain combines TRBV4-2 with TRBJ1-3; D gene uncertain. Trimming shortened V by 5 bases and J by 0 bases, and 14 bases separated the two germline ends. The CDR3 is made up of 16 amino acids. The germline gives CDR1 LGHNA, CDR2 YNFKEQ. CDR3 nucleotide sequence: TGTGCCAGCAGCGAAGTCCGGGCTGGCTCTGGAAACACCATATATTTT. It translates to CASSEVRAGSGNTIYF.

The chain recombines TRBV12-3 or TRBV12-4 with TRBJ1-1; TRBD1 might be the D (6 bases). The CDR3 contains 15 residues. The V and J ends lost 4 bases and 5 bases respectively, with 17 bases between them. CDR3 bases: TGTGCCAGCAGTTCCTTAGGGGGGGCAGGTACTGAAGCTTTCTTT. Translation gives CASSSLGGAGTEAFF.

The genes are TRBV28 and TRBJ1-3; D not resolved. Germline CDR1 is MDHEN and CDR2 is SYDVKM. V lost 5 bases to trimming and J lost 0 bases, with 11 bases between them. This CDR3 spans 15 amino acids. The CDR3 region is CASSPGLTSGNTIYF. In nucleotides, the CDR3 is TGTGCCAGCAGTCCCGGACTGACCTCTGGAAACACCATATATTTT.

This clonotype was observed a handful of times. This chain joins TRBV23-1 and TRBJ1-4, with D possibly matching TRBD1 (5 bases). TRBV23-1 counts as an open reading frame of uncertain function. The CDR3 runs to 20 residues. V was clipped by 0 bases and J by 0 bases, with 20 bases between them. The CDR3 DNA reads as TGCGCCAGCAGTCAATCGCTGGGGGTGCGACCACCTGCAACTAATGAAAAACTGTTTTTT. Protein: CASSQSLGVRPPATNEKLFF.

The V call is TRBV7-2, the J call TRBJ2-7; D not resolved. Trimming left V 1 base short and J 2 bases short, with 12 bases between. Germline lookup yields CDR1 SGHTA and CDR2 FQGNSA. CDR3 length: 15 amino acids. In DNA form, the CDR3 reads TGTGCCAGCAGCTTAGGTTTAGGGAAGCCCTACGAGCAGTACTTC. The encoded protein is CASSLGLGKPYEQYF.

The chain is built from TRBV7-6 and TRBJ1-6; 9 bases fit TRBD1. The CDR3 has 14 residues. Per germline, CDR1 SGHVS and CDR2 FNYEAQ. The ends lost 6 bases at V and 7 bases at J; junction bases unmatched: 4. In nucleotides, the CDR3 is TGTGCCAGCAGTCGGGACAGGGACAATTCACCCCTCCACTTT. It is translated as CASSRDRDNSPLHF.

The CDR3 region is CASSGQSAEAFF. CDR3 coding DNA: TGTGCCAGCAGTGGACAGTCGGCTGAAGCTTTCTTT. The rearrangement links TRBV2 to TRBJ1-1, with a possible D match to TRBD1 (5 bases). V shed 4 bases and J shed 6 bases, with 9 bases lying between them. The germline V gene encodes CDR1 SNHLY and CDR2 FYNNEI. This CDR3 is built from 12 residues.

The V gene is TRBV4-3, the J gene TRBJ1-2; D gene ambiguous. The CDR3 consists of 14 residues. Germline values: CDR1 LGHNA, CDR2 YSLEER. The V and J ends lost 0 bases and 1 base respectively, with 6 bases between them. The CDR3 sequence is CASSQDGINYGYTF. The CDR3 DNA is TGCGCCAGCAGCCAAGATGGAATTAACTATGGCTACACCTTC.

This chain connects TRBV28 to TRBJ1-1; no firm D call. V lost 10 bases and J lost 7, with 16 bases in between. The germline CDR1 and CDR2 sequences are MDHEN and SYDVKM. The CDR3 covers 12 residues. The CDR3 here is CANSSQEGEAFF. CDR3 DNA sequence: TGTGCCAACAGCAGTCAGGAGGGTGAAGCTTTCTTT. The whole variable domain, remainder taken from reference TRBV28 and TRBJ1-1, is DVKVTQSSRYLVKRTGEKVFLECVQDMDHENMFWYRQDPGLGLRLIYFSYDVKMKEKGDIPEGYSVSREKKERFSLILESASTNQTSMYLCANSSQEGEAFFGQGTRLTVV.

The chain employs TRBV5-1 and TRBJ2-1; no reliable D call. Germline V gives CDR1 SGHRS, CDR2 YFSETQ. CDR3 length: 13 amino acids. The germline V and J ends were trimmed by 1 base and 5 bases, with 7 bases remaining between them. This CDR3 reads CASSLTQNNEQFF. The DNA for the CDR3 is TGCGCCAGCAGCTTGACCCAAAACAATGAGCAGTTCTTC.

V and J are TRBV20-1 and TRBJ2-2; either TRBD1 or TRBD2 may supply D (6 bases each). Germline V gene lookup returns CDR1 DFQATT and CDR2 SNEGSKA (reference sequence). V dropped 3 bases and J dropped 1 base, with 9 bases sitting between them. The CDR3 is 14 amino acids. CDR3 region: CSARRGENTGELFF. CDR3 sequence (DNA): TGCAGTGCTAGGAGGGGGGAGAACACCGGGGAGCTGTTTTTT.

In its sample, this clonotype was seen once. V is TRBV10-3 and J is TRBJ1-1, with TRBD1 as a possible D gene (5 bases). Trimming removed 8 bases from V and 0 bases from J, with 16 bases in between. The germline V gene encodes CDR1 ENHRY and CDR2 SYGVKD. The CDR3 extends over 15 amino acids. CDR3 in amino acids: CAIQEGSSMNTEAFF. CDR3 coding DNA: TGTGCCATCCAAGAGGGGAGCAGTATGAACACTGAAGCTTTCTTT.